The TCR beta chain described here comes from a study of blood T cell repertoires in COVID-19. In the study overall: COVID-19 samples collected from the United States, Italy and Spain covered acute and convalescent phases.

This CDR3 has 15 residues. CDR1 and CDR2 (germline): SEHNR, FQNEAQ (reference sequence). The junction had 11 bases not matched to a gene; V was cut back by 4 bases and J by 6 bases. This clone was counted only a few times. Profiled with immunoSEQ multiplex PCR; TCRdb holds only in-frame clones, not every one. The data hold under 75,000 clones, with roughly 92% observed a single time. The V call is TRBV7-9, the J call TRBJ1-1; 7 bases are shared with TRBD1. Sequencing input: peripheral blood. This TCR was sampled from a man aged 45-60 years with active COVID-19. Here the CDR3 reads CASSSTVRGPAEAFF. The CDR3, as DNA: TGTGCCAGCAGCTCAACCGTGAGGGGGCCGGCTGAAGCTTTCTTT.